Each of the 17 T cell receptor beta chains below was sequenced from the same sample in a study of blood T cell repertoires in COVID-19. Only in-frame clones appear in the TCRdb table, and some are missing; sequencing was by immunoSEQ multiplex PCR. The sample has 95,000 to 150,000 clones; roughly 85% are singletons. The specimen sequenced was peripheral blood. These receptors were collected from a human donor in a cohort sampled during active COVID-19.

The table lists this clone with a count of one. The chain combines TRBV7-3 with TRBJ2-1; the D gene is possibly TRBD1 (5 bases). The germline V gene encodes CDR1 SGHTA and CDR2 FQGTGA. Trimming shortened V by 2 bases and J by 5 bases, and 10 bases separated the two germline ends. This CDR3 is 14 amino acids long. CDR3 sequence (DNA): TGTGCCAGCAGCTTATCAGGGTGGGACAATGAGCAGTTCTTC. Translating it yields CASSLSGWDNEQFF.

The chain combines TRBV7-8 with TRBJ1-5; D unresolved. CDR1 is SGHVS, CDR2 FQNEAQ, per germline. The V gene lost 5 bases and the J gene lost 4 bases, with 21 bases spanning the gap. The CDR3 length is 17 residues. The CDR3 coding sequence is TGTGCCAGCAGCCCTCTATTGGCCCAATTACTAAATCAGCCCCAGCATTTT. This encodes CASSPLLAQLLNQPQHF.

The V gene is TRBV7-2, the J gene TRBJ2-1; perhaps TRBD2 as D (5 bases). Trimming left V 7 bases short and J 6 bases short, with 16 bases between. Germline V gives CDR1 SGHTA, CDR2 FQGNSA. This CDR3 spans 14 amino acids. The CDR3 nucleotides are TGTGCCAGCACCGACACTAGTTCCGTCAATGAGCAGTTCTTC. Its protein is CASTDTSSVNEQFF.

The V and J genes are TRBV4-3 and TRBJ1-4; 7 nucleotides align to TRBD1. This CDR3 has 15 residues. Germline V lookup: CDR1 LGHNA, CDR2 YSLEER. V was clipped by 4 bases and J by 4 bases; unmatched bases: 6. CDR3 DNA: TGCGCCAGCAGCCCCCGGGACAGAAATAATGAAAAACTGTTTTTT. Encoded protein: CASSPRDRNNEKLFF.

Here the CDR3 DNA reads TGTGCCAGCAGTTCCCCTAAAGTGATGGCTTTCTTT. It specifies CASSSPKVMAFF. This chain joins TRBV28 and TRBJ1-1; D not resolved. Germline lookup yields CDR1 MDHEN and CDR2 SYDVKM. Trimming removed 4 bases from V and 11 bases from J, with 14 bases in between. The CDR3 covers 12 residues. The full variable domain, in which reference TRBV28 and TRBJ1-1 provide the parts outside the CDR3, is DVKVTQSSRYLVKRTGEKVFLECVQDMDHENMFWYRQDPGLGLRLIYFSYDVKMKEKGDIPEGYSVSREKKERFSLILESASTNQTSMYLCASSSPKVMAFFGQGTRLTVV.

The V gene is TRBV5-1, the J gene TRBJ2-5, with 12 bases fitting TRBD2. From germline, CDR1 is SGHRS and CDR2 YFSETQ. The CDR3 totals 17 residues. V was clipped by 7 bases and J by 5 bases; unmatched bases: 15. The CDR3 protein is CASGPTLAGGFVETQYF. In nucleotides, the CDR3 is TGCGCCAGCGGCCCTACCCTAGCGGGGGGGTTCGTTGAGACCCAGTACTTC.

The table lists this clone with a count of one. The chain uses TRBV18 and TRBJ2-1, with 7 positions matching TRBD1. The germline gives CDR1 KGHSH, CDR2 LQKENI. The V and J ends lost 5 bases and 6 bases, in that order; junction bases with no gene match: 4. The CDR3 loop spans 13 amino acids. The CDR3 loop is CASSSDRLNEQFF. The CDR3 region has the DNA TGTGCCAGCTCATCGGACAGGCTCAATGAGCAGTTCTTC.

This chain links TRBV29-1 with TRBJ2-3; perhaps TRBD2 as D (6 bases). CDR1 is SQVTM, CDR2 ANQGSEA, per germline. This CDR3 contains 16 residues. V gave up 2 bases and J gave up 1 base, with 16 bases separating them. The CDR3 protein is CSVENREHRGTDTQYF. The CDR3 DNA sequence: TGCAGCGTTGAAAACCGGGAGCATCGGGGCACAGATACGCAGTATTTT.

This chain uses TRBV5-4 with TRBJ1-6; 8 bases are a match to TRBD1. From germline, CDR1 is SGHNT and CDR2 YYREEE (reference sequence). There are 14 residues in the CDR3. V trimming: 5 bases; J trimming: 7 bases; junction bases outside the gene matches: 5. The CDR3 reads CASSTGTGNSPLHF. The CDR3 DNA reads as TGTGCCAGCAGTACCGGGACAGGAAATTCACCCCTCCACTTT.

The CDR3 spells CASSEAGVTETDTQYF. CDR3 nucleotide sequence: TGTGCCAGCAGTGAAGCGGGGGTCACCGAGACAGATACGCAGTATTTT. This rearrangement joins TRBV21-1 to TRBJ2-3; TRBD2 was called by the table and not checked on the DNA. TRBV21-1 is labeled a pseudogene. CDR3 size: 16 residues.

The chain links TRBV5-1 to TRBJ1-3; a weak D match, TRBD1 (5 bases). This CDR3 spans 16 amino acids. V gave up 0 bases and J gave up 0 bases, with 10 bases separating them. Germline V gene data show CDR1 as SGHRS and CDR2 as YFSETQ. The CDR3 region is CASSLAPGDSGNTIYF. In DNA form, the CDR3 reads TGCGCCAGCAGCTTGGCCCCGGGGGACTCTGGAAACACCATATATTTT.

This clone was picked up a small number of times. CDR3 bases: TGTGCCATCAGTGTGGCAGGGGGCGCAGACTCACCCCTCCACTTT. It specifies CAISVAGGADSPLHF. This chain connects TRBV10-3 to TRBJ1-6; 8 bases align to TRBD1. Trimming at V came to 4 bases and at J to 10 bases, leaving 9 bases not matched to a gene. Germline assignment: CDR1 ENHRY and CDR2 SYGVKD. The CDR3 is 15 amino acids.

The J gene is TRBJ2-3, the V gene TRBV10-1, with 8 nucleotides matching TRBD2. CDR1 and CDR2 from the germline V gene are WNHNN and SYGVQD (reference sequence). V shed 3 bases, J shed 6 bases, and the junction held 17 bases outside the gene matches. This CDR3 region has 18 residues. DNA for the CDR3: TGCGCCAGCAGTGATCGTGAGGAAGAGCGGGAGCGGGGGGATACGCAGTATTTT. The encoded protein is CASSDREEERERGDTQYF.

The rearrangement joins TRBV12-3 or TRBV12-4 to TRBJ2-2; D is undetermined. This CDR3 has 11 amino acids. Trimming removed 7 bases from V and 6 bases from J, with 6 bases in between. DNA of the CDR3: TGTGCCAGCACCCTGTCCGGGGAGCTGTTTTTT. Its protein is CASTLSGELFF.

This chain joins TRBV12-3 or TRBV12-4 and TRBJ2-2; no definite D call. Trimming cost V 8 bases and J 5 bases, with 6 bases left between them. There are 11 residues in the CDR3. The CDR3 region has the DNA TGTGCCAGCGCCTATACCGGGGAGCTGTTTTTT. This sequence encodes CASAYTGELFF.

The CDR3 is CAWTTALRETQYF. The CDR3, as DNA: TGTGCCTGGACGACAGCCCTAAGGGAGACCCAGTACTTC. The chain links TRBV30 to TRBJ2-5; tentative D call: TRBD1 (5 bases). This CDR3 is built from 13 residues. Trimming took 4 bases from V and 5 from J, leaving 14 bases between them. Germline CDR1 reads GTSNPN; CDR2 reads SVGIG (reference sequence).

The chain couples TRBV27 to TRBJ2-1, with TRBD2 as a possible D gene (6 bases). The germline V gene encodes CDR1 MNHEY and CDR2 SMNVEV (reference sequence). The CDR3 has 14 residues. V was clipped by 4 bases and J by 2 bases, with 9 bases between them. This CDR3 is CASSYGGTYNEQFF. The CDR3 DNA follows: TGTGCCAGCAGTTACGGGGGTACCTACAATGAGCAGTTCTTC.